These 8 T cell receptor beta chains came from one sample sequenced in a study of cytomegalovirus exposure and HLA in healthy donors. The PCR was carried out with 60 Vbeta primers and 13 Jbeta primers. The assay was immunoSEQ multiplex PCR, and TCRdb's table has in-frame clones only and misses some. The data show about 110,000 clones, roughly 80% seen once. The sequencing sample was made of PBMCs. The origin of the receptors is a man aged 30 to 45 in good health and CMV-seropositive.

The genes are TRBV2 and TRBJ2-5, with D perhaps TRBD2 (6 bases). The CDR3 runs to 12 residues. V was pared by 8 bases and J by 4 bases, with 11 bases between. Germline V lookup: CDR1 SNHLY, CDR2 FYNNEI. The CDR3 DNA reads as TGTGCCAGCGGTGGGACTGGAGAGACCCAGTACTTC. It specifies CASGGTGETQYF.

The CDR3 spells CASSDRLVSSYNEQFF. Here the CDR3 DNA reads TGTGCCAGCAGTGATCGTCTAGTGAGCTCCTACAATGAGCAGTTCTTC. The V gene is TRBV6-4, the J gene TRBJ2-1, with no clear D. The CDR3 is 16 residues long. V dropped 3 bases and J dropped 0 bases, with 12 bases sitting between them. In germline, CDR1 is MRHNA, CDR2 SNTAGT.

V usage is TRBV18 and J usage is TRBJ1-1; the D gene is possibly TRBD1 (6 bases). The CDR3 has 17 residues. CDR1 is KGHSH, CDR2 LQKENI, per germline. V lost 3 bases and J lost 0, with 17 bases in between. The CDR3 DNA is TGTGCCAGCTCACCCTCTGGGGGGGGGCGTCTGAACACTGAAGCTTTCTTT. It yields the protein CASSPSGGGRLNTEAFF.

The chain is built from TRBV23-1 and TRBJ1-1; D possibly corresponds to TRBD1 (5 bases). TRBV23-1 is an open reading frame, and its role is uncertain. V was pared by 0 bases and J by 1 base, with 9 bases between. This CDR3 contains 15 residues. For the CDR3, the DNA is TGCGCCAGCAGTCAATCGACAGACCCGAACACTGAAGCTTTCTTT. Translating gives CASSQSTDPNTEAFF.

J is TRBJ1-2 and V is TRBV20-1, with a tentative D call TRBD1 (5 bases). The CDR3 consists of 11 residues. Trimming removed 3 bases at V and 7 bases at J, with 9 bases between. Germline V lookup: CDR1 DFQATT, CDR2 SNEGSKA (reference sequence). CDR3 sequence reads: CSASAGCGYTF. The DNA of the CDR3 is TGCAGTGCTAGTGCAGGGTGTGGCTACACCTTC.

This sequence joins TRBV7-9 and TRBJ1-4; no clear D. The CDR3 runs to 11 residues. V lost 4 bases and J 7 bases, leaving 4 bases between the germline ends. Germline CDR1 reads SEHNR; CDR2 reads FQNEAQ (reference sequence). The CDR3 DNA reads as TGTGCCAGCAGCTCCGGTGAAAAACTGTTTTTT. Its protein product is CASSSGEKLFF.

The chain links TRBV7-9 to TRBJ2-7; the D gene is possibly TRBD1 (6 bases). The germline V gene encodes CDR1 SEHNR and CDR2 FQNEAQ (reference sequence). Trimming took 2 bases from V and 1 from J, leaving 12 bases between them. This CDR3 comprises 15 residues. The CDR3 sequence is CASSLFDRSSYEQYF. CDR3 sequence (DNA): TGTGCCAGCAGCTTATTTGACAGGTCATCCTACGAGCAGTACTTC.

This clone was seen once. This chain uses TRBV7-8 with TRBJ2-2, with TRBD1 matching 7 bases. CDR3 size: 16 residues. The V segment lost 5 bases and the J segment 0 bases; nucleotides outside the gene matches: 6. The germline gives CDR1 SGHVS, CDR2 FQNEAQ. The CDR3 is CASSPGGFANTGELFF. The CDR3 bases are TGTGCCAGCAGCCCAGGGGGTTTCGCGAACACCGGGGAGCTGTTTTTT. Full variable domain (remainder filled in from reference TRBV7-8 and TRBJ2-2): GAGVSQSPRYKVAKRGQDVALRCDPISGHVSLFWYQQALGQGPEFLTYFQNEAQLDKSGLPSDRFFAERPEGSVSTLKIQRTQQEDSAVYLCASSPGGFANTGELFFGEGSRLTVL.